Below are 31 T cell receptor beta chains sequenced from a single sample in a study of cytomegalovirus exposure and HLA in healthy donors. In the PCR, 60 Vbeta and 13 Jbeta primers were used. Sequenced by immunoSEQ multiplex PCR; TCRdb stores in-frame clones only, minus some. The sample lists under 150,000 clones, approximately 79% occurring once. Sequenced sample: PBMCs. Receptors were obtained from a male donor in good health and CMV-seronegative.

The V and J genes are TRBV7-2 and TRBJ2-1, with 12 bases lining up with TRBD2. Germline CDR1 SGHTA, CDR2 FQGNSA. V was clipped by 5 bases and J by 0 bases; unmatched bases: 8. This CDR3 contains 18 residues. CDR3 region: CASSPGLAGPFSYNEQFF. In DNA, the CDR3 is TGTGCCAGCAGCCCGGGACTAGCGGGCCCCTTCTCCTACAATGAGCAGTTCTTC.

The chain is built from TRBV2 and TRBJ2-7; 8 nucleotides line up with TRBD1. The CDR3 has 14 residues. With V trimmed by 1 base and J by 9 bases, 8 bases remained unmatched. CDR1 is SNHLY and CDR2 is FYNNEI in the germline V gene. Here the CDR3 DNA reads TGTGCCAGCAGTGAAGGGCAGGGGGCGAGGGGGCAGTACTTC. Translated: CASSEGQGARGQYF.

This chain links TRBV4-1 with TRBJ2-1, with TRBD2 identical over 10 bases. V shed 0 bases and J 7 bases; nucleotides not matched to a gene: 9. In germline, CDR1 is MGHRA, CDR2 YSYEKL. The CDR3 runs 17 residues. CDR3 in amino acids: CASSQEIPLAGSNEQFF. The CDR3, as DNA: TGCGCCAGCAGCCAAGAAATTCCACTAGCGGGGTCAAATGAGCAGTTCTTC.

The V call is TRBV30, the J call TRBJ1-4; 7 bases agree with TRBD1. CDR3 length equals 10 residues. Germline CDR1 reads GTSNPN; CDR2 reads SVGIG (reference sequence). With 5 bases clipped from V and 11 bases from J, the junction kept 2 bases outside the gene matches. As DNA, the CDR3 is TGTGCCTGGCAGGGGGTCAAACTGTTTTTT. Its translation: CAWQGVKLFF.

The rearrangement joins TRBV11-2 to TRBJ2-7; D unclear. The germline CDR1 and CDR2 sequences are SGHAT and FQNNGV. The germline V and J ends were trimmed by 1 base and 6 bases, with 7 bases remaining between them. This CDR3 is built from 12 residues. CDR3 sequence reads: CASSLVPGEQYF. For the CDR3, the DNA is TGTGCCAGCAGCTTAGTTCCGGGCGAGCAGTACTTC.

In its sample, this clone was seen a few times. The chain is built from TRBV5-4 and TRBJ2-6; D call uncertain. This CDR3 is built from 15 residues. Germline CDR1 reads SGHNT; CDR2 reads YYREEE (reference sequence). The germline V and J ends were trimmed by 2 bases and 0 bases, with 6 bases remaining between them. The CDR3 DNA is TGTGCCAGCAGCTTTCAGATCTCTGGGGCCAACGTCCTGACTTTC. As protein: CASSFQISGANVLTF.

The chain uses TRBV5-1 and TRBJ2-5, with a weak D call TRBD1 (6 bases). This CDR3 region has 14 residues. V gave up 7 bases and J gave up 2 bases, with 15 bases separating them. Germline CDR1 and CDR2: SGHRS and YFSETQ. The CDR3 here is CASSKGETQETQYF. In DNA form, the CDR3 reads TGCGCCAGCTCGAAGGGGGAAACTCAAGAGACCCAGTACTTC.

This clone was picked up a small number of times. The chain is built from TRBV4-3 and TRBJ2-3, with 8 bases fitting TRBD2. This CDR3 contains 15 residues. Germline trimming cut 3 bases from V and 4 bases from J; bases unmatched to any gene: 6. Germline lookup yields CDR1 LGHNA and CDR2 YSLEER. CDR3 region: CASSHERRGADTQYF. The CDR3 DNA is TGCGCCAGCAGCCATGAGAGGCGGGGGGCAGATACGCAGTATTTT.

The CDR3 coding sequence is TGTGCCAGCAGCCGGGGTTTGGAGGTCACTGAAGCTTTCTTT. This codes for CASSRGLEVTEAFF. The chain uses TRBV7-2 and TRBJ1-1; the D is unclear. The CDR3 totals 14 residues. The germline V and J ends were trimmed by 5 bases and 4 bases, with 14 bases remaining between them. Germline V gives CDR1 SGHTA, CDR2 FQGNSA.

V gene TRBV9 combines with J gene TRBJ1-3; D gene ambiguous. The CDR3 spans 15 residues. V lost 0 bases to trimming and J lost 3 bases, with 10 bases between them. Germline loops: CDR1 SGDLS, CDR2 YYNGEE. CDR3 nucleotides: TGTGCCAGCAGCGTAGTCGGCGGGAATGGAAACACCATATATTTT. It translates to CASSVVGGNGNTIYF.

The chain combines TRBV2 with TRBJ1-5, with D possibly being TRBD1 (5 bases). The CDR3 is 15 residues long. Germline loops: CDR1 SNHLY, CDR2 FYNNEI. Trimming shortened V by 8 bases and J by 0 bases, and 14 bases separated the two germline ends. CDR3 sequence reads: CASGGAGFSNQPQHF. The CDR3 DNA sequence: TGTGCCAGCGGCGGGGCAGGGTTTAGCAATCAGCCCCAGCATTTT.

This chain joins TRBV30 and TRBJ1-2, with TRBD1 matching 7 bases. Germline-derived CDR1 and CDR2 are GTSNPN and SVGIG (reference sequence). The V gene end was trimmed by 4 bases and the J gene end by 3 bases; junction bases not matched to a gene: 11. CDR3 length: 15 residues. The DNA of the CDR3 is TGTGCCTGGACAGGGGGTGAAGATTGGTACTATGGCTACACCTTC. Protein sequence: CAWTGGEDWYYGYTF.

This chain joins TRBV5-4 and TRBJ2-1, with 10 positions matching TRBD1. There are 15 residues in the CDR3. Germline V gives CDR1 SGHNT, CDR2 YYREEE (reference sequence). The junction had 3 bases not matched to a gene; V was cut back by 3 bases and J by 3 bases. This chain's CDR3 is CASSYGTGVYNEQFF. CDR3 in DNA: TGTGCCAGCAGCTACGGGACAGGGGTCTACAATGAGCAGTTCTTC.

With respect to this clone: Other DNA sequences in the sample encode the same CDR3. The rearrangement joins TRBV19 to TRBJ1-6, with 8 nucleotides matching TRBD1. This CDR3 has 14 residues. The V gene's germline CDR1 is LNHDA and CDR2 SQIVND (reference sequence). V lost 6 bases to trimming and J lost 7 bases; unmatched junction nucleotides: 5. The CDR3 loop reads CASSPDRANSPLHF. The CDR3 DNA follows: TGTGCCAGTAGCCCGGACAGGGCCAATTCACCCCTCCACTTT.

The chain employs TRBV30 and TRBJ1-2; possibly TRBD1 for D (6 bases). Germline loops: CDR1 GTSNPN, CDR2 SVGIG (reference sequence). This CDR3 region has 13 residues. CDR3 amino acids: CATSAGADYGYTF. The DNA of the CDR3 is TGTGCAACGTCAGCAGGGGCGGACTATGGCTACACCTTC.

This clone was counted a few times. The genes are TRBV6-6 and TRBJ1-4; D may be TRBD1 (5 bases). V lost 4 bases and J lost 0, with 9 bases in between. This CDR3 has 15 residues. CDR1 MNHNY and CDR2 SVGAGI come from the germline V gene (reference sequence). The CDR3 sequence is CASSSGGATNEKLFF. DNA for the CDR3: TGTGCCAGCAGTTCGGGGGGGGCAACTAATGAAAAACTGTTTTTT.

This clone was observed a handful of times. The gene calls are TRBV19 and TRBJ2-7; 9 positions match TRBD2. With 1 base clipped from V and 6 bases from J, the junction kept 4 bases outside the gene matches. The germline V gene encodes CDR1 LNHDA and CDR2 SQIVND (reference sequence). This CDR3 has 14 residues. DNA of the CDR3: TGTGCCAGTAGTATAGCCCTAGCGGGGAGCGAGCAGTACTTC. Translated: CASSIALAGSEQYF.

Remarks on this clone: Other DNA sequences from this sample encode an identical CDR3 as well. This rearrangement joins TRBV2 to TRBJ2-3; D call uncertain. The CDR3 consists of 11 residues. Per germline, CDR1 SNHLY and CDR2 FYNNEI. V lost 5 bases and J 2 bases, leaving 2 bases between the germline ends. Here the CDR3 DNA reads TGTGCCAGCAGTTACACAGATACGCAGTATTTT. This sequence encodes CASSYTDTQYF.

This clone was recorded a few times. This chain's CDR3 is CASHIGRGTEAFF. The CDR3 coding sequence is TGTGCCAGCCACATAGGGAGGGGAACTGAAGCTTTCTTT. This chain links TRBV6-5 with TRBJ1-1, with D tentatively TRBD1 (5 bases). In germline, CDR1 is MNHEY, CDR2 SVGAGI. Between the trimmed V and J ends, which lost 8 bases and 5 bases, there was a span of 15 bases. The CDR3 covers 13 residues.

The gene calls are TRBV5-4 and TRBJ2-3, with D perhaps TRBD2 (6 bases). Per the germline V gene, CDR1 is SGHNT and CDR2 is YYREEE (reference sequence). The CDR3 is 16 residues long. Trimming stripped 0 bases from V and 4 bases from J, with 15 bases between. The CDR3 reads CASSLGGTSHPDTQYF. In DNA form, the CDR3 reads TGTGCCAGCAGCTTGGGAGGGACTTCTCACCCAGATACGCAGTATTTT.

V and J are TRBV7-2 and TRBJ2-7; D might be TRBD1 (6 bases). This CDR3 has 14 amino acids. V was shortened by 5 bases and J by 2 bases, with 13 bases between the two germline ends. The germline gives CDR1 SGHTA, CDR2 FQGNSA. This CDR3 reads CASSRQVSTYEQYF. The CDR3 nucleotides read TGTGCCAGCAGCCGACAGGTATCGACCTACGAGCAGTACTTC.

This chain joins TRBV4-2 and TRBJ2-2, with a tentative D call TRBD2 (5 bases). The CDR3 runs to 15 residues. V gave up 0 bases and J gave up 4 bases, with 9 bases separating them. In germline, CDR1 is LGHNA, CDR2 YNFKEQ. CDR3 sequence: CASSQEGGGTGELFF. CDR3 bases: TGTGCCAGCAGCCAAGAAGGAGGCGGCACCGGGGAGCTGTTTTTT.

The rearrangement links TRBV10-1 to TRBJ2-7; a possible D gene is TRBD2 (6 bases). The CDR3 is made up of 12 amino acids. Germline V lookup: CDR1 WNHNN, CDR2 SYGVQD (reference sequence). Deletions cut 5 bases from V and 7 bases from J, with 12 bases between. CDR3 nucleotides: TGCGCCAGCAGTTCTGGGGCGGGGGAGCAGTACTTC. Its translation is CASSSGAGEQYF.

In its sample, this clone was seen a few times. V usage is TRBV6-5 and J usage is TRBJ2-2, with no clear D. Germline V gene sequence: CDR1 MNHEY, CDR2 SVGAGI. Trimming shortened V by 6 bases and J by 3 bases, and 8 bases separated the two germline ends. This CDR3 spans 13 amino acids. CDR3 sequence reads: CASRKSYTGELFF. The CDR3 bases are TGTGCCAGCAGAAAATCCTACACCGGGGAGCTGTTTTTT.

The DNA for the CDR3 is TGTGCCTGGGGACGGACAGCTTCAAATGGCTACACCTTC. Its protein is CAWGRTASNGYTF. This sequence joins TRBV30 and TRBJ1-2, with D possibly TRBD1 on 6 matching bases. The CDR3 consists of 13 residues. Germline V gene data show CDR1 as GTSNPN and CDR2 as SVGIG (reference sequence). Trimming took 5 bases from V and 6 from J, leaving 16 bases between them.

The chain carries TRBV10-1 and TRBJ2-3; 9 bases match TRBD2. The CDR3 contains 15 residues. V was pared by 2 bases and J by 4 bases, with 4 bases of the junction left unmatched. Germline V gene lookup returns CDR1 WNHNN and CDR2 SYGVQD (reference sequence). The CDR3 loop is CASSEGSGGSDTQYF. For the CDR3, the DNA is TGCGCCAGCAGTGAGGGTAGCGGGGGATCAGATACGCAGTATTTT.

A note on this clone: Other DNA sequences in the same sample also yield this CDR3. The chain joins TRBV6-5 to TRBJ2-7, with 11 bases identical to TRBD1. This CDR3 comprises 15 residues. With 0 bases clipped from V and 6 bases from J, the junction kept 4 bases outside the gene matches. The germline CDR1 and CDR2 sequences are MNHEY and SVGAGI. The CDR3 sequence: CASSYSGTGGSEQYF. In nucleotides, the CDR3 is TGTGCCAGCAGTTACTCCGGGACAGGGGGGTCCGAGCAGTACTTC.

The V gene is TRBV9, the J gene TRBJ1-2, with D uncertain. Germline V gene sequence: CDR1 SGDLS, CDR2 YYNGEE. There are 14 residues in the CDR3. V was clipped by 5 bases and J by 5 bases, with 16 bases between them. CDR3 protein: CASSNAGIVYGYTF. The CDR3 nucleotides are TGTGCCAGCAGTAATGCGGGGATTGTGTATGGCTACACCTTC.

The genes are TRBV9 and TRBJ2-1, with 10 bases aligning to TRBD2. Germline loops: CDR1 SGDLS, CDR2 YYNGEE. The CDR3 runs 15 residues. The V gene end was trimmed by 3 bases and the J gene end by 2 bases; junction bases not matched to a gene: 2. The CDR3 nucleotides read TGTGCCAGCAGCGGGGGACTAGCGACCTACAATGAGCAGTTCTTC. Translation: CASSGGLATYNEQFF.

The J gene is TRBJ2-5, the V gene TRBV30, with D maybe TRBD1 (5 bases). The DNA end favors TRBJ2-7, so the J call may be wrong. The length of the CDR3 is 16 residues. The germline V gene encodes CDR1 GTSNPN and CDR2 SVGIG (reference sequence). The CDR3 sequence is CAWSVPGRGSSYEQYF. The CDR3 bases are TGTGCCTGGAGTGTACCTGGAAGGGGAAGCTCCTACGAGCAGTACTTC.

The V and J genes are TRBV7-9 and TRBJ1-5; D possibly corresponds to TRBD1 (5 bases). V lost 3 bases to trimming and J lost 7 bases, with 13 bases between them. The CDR3 has 14 amino acids. Germline V gives CDR1 SEHNR, CDR2 FQNEAQ (reference sequence). The DNA for the CDR3 is TGTGCCAGCAGCTTGGGGCAGGGCGAACAGCCCCAGCATTTT. It codes for CASSLGQGEQPQHF.